This entry lists 2 T cell receptor beta chains sequenced from one sample in a study of blood T cell repertoires in COVID-19. Data came from immunoSEQ multiplex PCR; TCRdb stores just in-frame clones and leaves some out. Of roughly 130,000 clones listed, 80% to 85% are singletons. Material: peripheral blood. Receptors were obtained from a young woman who had recovered from COVID-19.

The chain joins TRBV6-1 to TRBJ1-3; no reliable D call. The CDR3 is 14 amino acids. The V end was cut by 3 bases, the J end by 1 base, with 7 bases between. Germline V lookup: CDR1 MNHNS, CDR2 SASEGT. The CDR3 loop reads CASSDLGSGNTIYF. The CDR3 nucleotides are TGTGCCAGCAGTGACCTCGGGTCTGGAAACACCATATATTTT.

The rearrangement links TRBV28 to TRBJ1-2; no clear D gene. Germline CDR1 is MDHEN and CDR2 is SYDVKM. V was pared by 9 bases and J by 8 bases, with 10 bases between. CDR3 length equals 10 residues. The CDR3 sequence: CASREVGYTF. The CDR3, as DNA: TGTGCCAGTAGAGAGGTGGGCTACACCTTC.